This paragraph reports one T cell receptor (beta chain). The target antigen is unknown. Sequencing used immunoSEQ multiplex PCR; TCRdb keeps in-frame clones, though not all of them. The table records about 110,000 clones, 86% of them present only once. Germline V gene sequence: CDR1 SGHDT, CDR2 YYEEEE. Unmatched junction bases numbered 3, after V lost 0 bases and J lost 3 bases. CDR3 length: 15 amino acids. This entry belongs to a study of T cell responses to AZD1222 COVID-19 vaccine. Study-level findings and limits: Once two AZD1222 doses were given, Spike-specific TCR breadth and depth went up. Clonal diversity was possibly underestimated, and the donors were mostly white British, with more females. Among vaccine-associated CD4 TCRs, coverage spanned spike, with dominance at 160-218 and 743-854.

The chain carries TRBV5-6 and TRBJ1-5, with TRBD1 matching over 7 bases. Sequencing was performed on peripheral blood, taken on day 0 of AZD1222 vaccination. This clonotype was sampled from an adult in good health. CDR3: CASSLGDRANQPQHF. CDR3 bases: TGTGCCAGCAGCTTGGGGGACAGAGCCAATCAGCCCCAGCATTTT.